The clone carrying this TCR beta chain was picked up a small number of times. Its antigen is unknown. This sample is part of a study of early T cells in non-severe SARS-CoV-2 infection. Whole-study results and caveats: VDJdb-based matching was biased toward anti-spike CD8 responses and missed private and CD4 specificities.

Each single cDNA molecule received a unique molecular identifier. Via MiXCR, TCRdb re-called the 5' RACE reads, giving one row per CDR3 protein. The sample comprises tens of thousands of distinct CDR3 sequences, about 6.7% of which are singletons, and under 5% rests with the top ten. The CDR3 length is 13 residues. Trimming shortened V by 4 bases and J by 5 bases, and 11 bases separated the two germline ends. Germline V gene data show CDR1 as LNHDA and CDR2 as SQIVND (reference sequence). The sequence was obtained from an adult who was a healthcare worker with PCR-confirmed SARS-CoV-2 infection or an uninfected control (not recorded which). The source material was whole blood. J is TRBJ2-5 and V is TRBV19; D might be TRBD1 (5 bases). The CDR3 here is CASSSDSVETQYF. The CDR3 coding sequence is TGTGCCAGTAGTAGTGACAGTGTGGAGACCCAGTACTTC.